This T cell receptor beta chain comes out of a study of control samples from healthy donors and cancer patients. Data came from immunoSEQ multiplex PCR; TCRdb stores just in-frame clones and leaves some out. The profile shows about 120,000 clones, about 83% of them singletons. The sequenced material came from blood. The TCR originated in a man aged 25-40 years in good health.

CDR3 bases: TGCAGCGGGGGGACAGGTCCCCCCCCAGATACGCAGTATTTT. The encoded protein is CSGGTGPPPDTQYF. The gene calls are TRBV29-1 and TRBJ2-3; TRBD1 matches 8 bases. From germline, CDR1 is SQVTM and CDR2 ANQGSEA. The CDR3 consists of 14 residues. V lost 7 bases to trimming and J lost 4 bases; unmatched junction nucleotides: 10.